The source of this TCR beta chain is a study of early T cells in non-severe SARS-CoV-2 infection. Across the whole study: Sequencing used unsorted whole-blood bulk RNA, so chains lack pairing. Regarding the study as a whole: Sequences matched to VDJdb favored anti-spike CD8 responses, while private and CD4 specificities were missed.

Unique molecular identifiers were attached to individual cDNA molecules. TCRdb reanalysed the 5' RACE reads using MiXCR and keeps one entry per CDR3 protein. This table holds over 60,000 distinct CDR3 sequences, 9.5% to 13% found once. This clonotype was counted at least ten times. Its antigen is unknown. Germline-derived CDR1 and CDR2 are DFQATT and SNEGSKA (reference sequence). The CDR3 has 15 residues. Trimming at V came to 7 bases and at J to 10 bases, leaving 15 bases not matched to a gene. The sample here was whole blood, taken at baseline. V is TRBV20-1 and J is TRBJ2-1, with TRBD2 matching over 11 bases. This clonotype was obtained from an adult who was a healthcare worker with PCR-confirmed SARS-CoV-2 infection or an uninfected control (not recorded which). CDR3 bases: TGCAGTGTCAAGACCGGGACTAGCGGCGGAGGAGAGCAGTTCTTC. Amino acid sequence: CSVKTGTSGGGEQFF.